A single sample gave rise to the 10 T cell receptor beta chains below, sequenced in a study of breast tumors, draining lymph nodes, adjacent tissues. MiXCR was run by TCRdb on the multiplex PCR reads, yielding one entry per CDR3 protein. The repertoire holds about 230,000 distinct CDR3 sequences, 32% seen once, with around 1.5% in the top ten. Breast cancer patients provided tissue from their axillary draining lymph nodes. Sequencing was done on a sample of axillary lymph node tissue. Every receptor here comes from a female donor with breast cancer. Some clones in this sample may be carry-over from other donors' samples.

In this sample, this clonotype turned up many times. The chain recombines TRBV7-9 with TRBJ2-4; 7 bases agree with TRBD2. Germline V gene lookup returns CDR1 SEHNR and CDR2 FQNEAQ (reference sequence). This CDR3 contains 18 residues. Trimming took 6 bases from V and 0 from J; bases not matched to a gene: 14. The CDR3 DNA reads as TGTGCCAGCAGTTCGAGTTTGGCGGGAGAGGGAGCCAAAAACATTCAGTACTTC. Protein sequence: CASSSSLAGEGAKNIQYF.

This clonotype was seen once. With a much larger clone just one base away, this may be a read error. V usage is TRBV4-3 and J usage is TRBJ2-3; TRBD2 is a possible D gene (6 bases). This CDR3 region has 16 residues. Germline loops: CDR1 LGHNA, CDR2 YSLEER. The CDR3 nucleotides read TGCGTCAGCAGCCAAGATTGGGGGGTCGGCACAGATACGCAGTATTTT. It is translated as CVSSQDWGVGTDTQYF.

As to this clonotype: The conserved phenylalanine or tryptophan is not found at the CDR3 terminus, so this likely reflects a read error. Because the CDR3's place on the DNA is in doubt, the DNA is left out and the CDR3 is given as listed by TCRdb. The CDR3 loop is CSVAGTGTRETRYS. This chain links TRBV29-1 with TRBJ2-5; TRBD1 reflects the table's D call only, with no check against the DNA. Germline loops: CDR1 SQVTM, CDR2 ANQGSEA. Termini included, the CDR3 measures 14 amino acids.

There are many counts of this clonotype. The chain couples TRBV7-9 to TRBJ2-5; TRBD2 matches at 13 bases. V dropped 1 base and J dropped 5; count of bases not matched to a gene: 13. The CDR3 contains 19 residues. Germline CDR1 is SEHNR and CDR2 is FQNEAQ (reference sequence). The CDR3 bases are TGTGCCAGCAGCTTAGGAGAGGCCACTAGCGGGAGGGCCTGGGAGACCCAGTACTTC. Translated: CASSLGEATSGRAWETQYF.

This clonotype has a count of ten or more. V usage is TRBV6-4 and J usage is TRBJ2-1; TRBD2 matches 11 bases. Germline V gene sequence: CDR1 MRHNA, CDR2 SNTAGT. V was clipped by 10 bases and J by 11 bases; unmatched bases: 16. The CDR3 is made up of 15 amino acids. The DNA for the CDR3 is TGTGCCACGCAAACTACTAGCGGGGGTGGTGTTAAGCAGTTCTTC. It encodes CATQTTSGGGVKQFF.

This clonotype showed up many times. As DNA, the CDR3 is TGTGCCAGCAGCCCCCGGGACAGGTACAATGAGCAGTTCTTC. Its translation is CASSPRDRYNEQFF. The chain is built from TRBV11-3 and TRBJ2-1; 8 positions agree with TRBD1. CDR1 is SGHNT and CDR2 is YENEEA in the germline V gene. The CDR3 extends over 14 amino acids. With 5 bases clipped from V and 4 bases from J, the junction kept 4 bases outside the gene matches. The complete variable domain, with remaining parts taken from reference TRBV11-3 and TRBJ2-1, reads EAGVVQSPRYKIIEKKQPVAFWCNPISGHNTLYWYLQNLGQGPELLIRYENEEAVDDSQLPKDRFSAERLKGVDSTLKIQPAELGDSAVYLCASSPRDRYNEQFFGPGTRLTVL.

This clonotype was observed many times. The chain is built from TRBV5-1 and TRBJ2-1; 9 positions agree with TRBD2. Germline V gene data show CDR1 as SGHRS and CDR2 as YFSETQ. The trim removed 4 bases at V and 4 bases at J, leaving 12 bases unmatched. The CDR3 consists of 17 residues. CDR3 sequence reads: CASSPRTSEHTYNEQFF. CDR3 nucleotide sequence: TGCGCCAGCAGCCCGAGGACTAGCGAGCATACTTACAATGAGCAGTTCTTC.

This clonotype was counted at least ten times. The chain employs TRBV30 and TRBJ1-3; D unresolved. Germline values: CDR1 GTSNPN, CDR2 SVGIG (reference sequence). This CDR3 contains 14 residues. V was shortened by 4 bases and J by 2 bases, with 12 bases between the two germline ends. CDR3 DNA: TGTGCCTGGAAGGGTCCCCGAACTGGAAACACCATATATTTT. This codes for CAWKGPRTGNTIYF.

As to this clonotype: The junction shows a germline mismatch at one end, possibly a read error. The CDR3 DNA is TGTGTCAGCAGCTTTAACCTTCAGCTGTGGACTAGCGGGGTAAGGAGCTCCTACGAGCAGTACTTC. Translating it yields CVSSFNLQLWTSGVRSSYEQYF. This rearrangement joins TRBV5-4 to TRBJ2-7, with TRBD2 matching 12 bases. This CDR3 has 22 residues. Germline values: CDR1 SGHNT, CDR2 YYREEE (reference sequence).

The table lists this clonotype with a few counts. The gene calls are TRBV6-5 and TRBJ1-1, with D perhaps TRBD1 (6 bases). With 4 bases removed from V and 5 bases from J, the gap between germline ends came to 17 bases. Germline V gives CDR1 MNHEY, CDR2 SVGAGI. The CDR3 is 15 amino acids. The CDR3 reads CASSSGQTLLTEAFF. CDR3 coding DNA: TGTGCCAGCAGTTCCGGACAGACACTTTTGACTGAAGCTTTCTTT.